The 23 T cell receptor beta chains listed next were all sequenced from one sample in a study of Ad26.COV2.S vaccination and SARS-CoV-2 variants. Treatment described: 19 received Ad26.COV2.S at low or high dose, single or two shots; a few received placebo; per-sample allocation not given. Repertoires come from day 63 after the first vaccine or placebo injection. The data were produced by immunoSEQ multiplex PCR, yet TCRdb's version contains in-frame clones alone and is incomplete. The repertoire holds some 500,000 clones, with 80% to 90% as singletons. Specimen: peripheral blood, collected in a trial of Ad26.COV2.S vaccine versus placebo. These TCRs come from a person aged 18-60 years who received the Ad26.COV2.S COVID-19 vaccine or a placebo.

The chain combines TRBV6-6 with TRBJ2-3, with TRBD2 identical over 7 bases. The V and J ends lost 5 bases and 5 bases, in that order; junction bases with no gene match: 10. The CDR3 runs to 15 residues. Germline CDR1 is MNHNY and CDR2 is SVGAGI (reference sequence). CDR3: CASSHLASGLDTQYF. The CDR3 bases are TGTGCCAGCAGTCACCTGGCTAGCGGTTTAGATACGCAGTATTTT.

Notes on this clone: The sample contains more than one DNA sequence encoding this CDR3. This chain links TRBV12-3 or TRBV12-4 with TRBJ2-5, with D unresolved. This CDR3 region has 11 residues. V shed 5 bases and J shed 4 bases, with 5 bases lying between them. The CDR3 region is CASSLGETQYF. In DNA form, the CDR3 reads TGTGCCAGCAGTCTAGGAGAGACCCAGTACTTC.

This chain's CDR3 is CASSRREGHEQYV. The CDR3 region has the DNA TGTGCCAGCAGTAGACGGGAGGGACACGAGCAGTACGTC. The chain has TRBV6-2 or TRBV6-3 and TRBJ2-7, with 8 bases aligning to TRBD2. Germline CDR1 MNHEY, CDR2 SVGEGT. With 5 bases clipped from V and 5 bases from J, the junction kept 5 bases outside the gene matches. The CDR3 spans 13 residues.

This clone is a singleton in its sample. The chain links TRBV14 to TRBJ2-3; 10 bases are shared with TRBD2. V shed 4 bases and J 3 bases; nucleotides not matched to a gene: 10. The CDR3 has 17 amino acids. Germline CDR1 SGHDN, CDR2 FVKESK. Written as DNA, the CDR3 is TGTGCCAGCAGCCCTCAACGGACTAGCGGAGCTACAGATACGCAGTATTTT. Its translation: CASSPQRTSGATDTQYF. Looking up the rest from reference TRBV14 and TRBJ2-3 gives the full variable domain: EAGVTQFPSHSVIEKGQTVTLRCDPISGHDNLYWYRRVMGKEIKFLLHFVKESKQDESGMPNNRFLAERTGGTYSTLKVQPAELEDSGVYFCASSPQRTSGATDTQYFGPGTRLTVL.

The genes are TRBV4-1 and TRBJ2-4; a possible D gene is TRBD2 (5 bases). CDR3 size: 14 residues. V shed 1 base and J shed 8 bases, with 12 bases lying between them. CDR1 and CDR2 from the germline V gene are MGHRA and YSYEKL. CDR3 nucleotides: TGCGCCAGCAGCCAAGTGTTCGGGGTAGACATTCAGTACTTC. This translates into CASSQVFGVDIQYF.

The gene calls are TRBV2 and TRBJ2-7, with 7 bases identical to TRBD1. The CDR3 has 15 residues. The J segment lost 4 bases and the V segment lost 3 bases, leaving 9 bases of the junction unmatched. Germline CDR1 SNHLY, CDR2 FYNNEI. CDR3 in amino acids: CASSERQGVVYEQYF. The CDR3 bases are TGTGCCAGCAGTGAGAGACAGGGAGTGGTATACGAGCAGTACTTC. Using reference TRBV2 and TRBJ2-7 for the parts outside the CDR3, the full variable domain is EPEVTQTPSHQVTQMGQEVILRCVPISNHLYFYWYRQILGQKVEFLVSFYNNEISEKSEIFDDQFSVERPDGSNFTLKIRSTKLEDSAMYFCASSERQGVVYEQYFGPGTRLTVT.

This sequence joins TRBV28 and TRBJ2-1; 8 bases are a match to TRBD1. This CDR3 region has 15 residues. The V segment lost 4 bases and the J segment 7 bases; nucleotides outside the gene matches: 9. CDR1 and CDR2 from the germline V gene are MDHEN and SYDVKM. The DNA for the CDR3 is TGTGCCAGCAGTTACCTGGACAGGGCTTGGAATGAGCAGTTCTTC. Its translation is CASSYLDRAWNEQFF.

The chain employs TRBV5-4 and TRBJ1-5; D is unresolved. V was trimmed by 0 bases and J by 0 bases, leaving 7 bases between them. This CDR3 has 15 amino acids. CDR1 is SGHNT and CDR2 is YYREEE in the germline V gene (reference sequence). The CDR3 loop is CASSLGHYSNQPQHF. CDR3 sequence (DNA): TGTGCCAGCAGCTTGGGACATTATAGCAATCAGCCCCAGCATTTT.

The chain uses TRBV12-3 or TRBV12-4 and TRBJ2-2; D gene uncertain. The CDR3 length is 13 residues. V shed 6 bases and J shed 4 bases, with 9 bases lying between them. The CDR3 is CASSYRATGELFF. CDR3 nucleotide sequence: TGTGCCAGCAGCTACCGGGCCACCGGGGAGCTGTTTTTT.

The chain links TRBV5-1 to TRBJ1-4; the match to TRBD1 covers 8 bases. The J segment lost 5 bases and the V segment lost 1 base, leaving 4 bases of the junction unmatched. The CDR3 consists of 15 residues. CDR1 and CDR2 from the germline V gene are SGHRS and YFSETQ. The CDR3 loop reads CASSLTGQGNEKLFF. CDR3 nucleotides: TGCGCCAGCAGCTTGACAGGACAGGGAAATGAAAAACTGTTTTTT.

The chain couples TRBV29-1 to TRBJ1-5; D gene unclear. Trimming took 5 bases from V and 9 from J, leaving 14 bases between them. The CDR3 runs 12 residues. Germline CDR1 and CDR2: SQVTM and ANQGSEA. The CDR3 DNA is TGCAGCGTTAGCGACCCGAGAGGGCCCCAGCATTTT. Translation gives CSVSDPRGPQHF.

The CDR3 sequence is CASSLLAYNEQFF. Here the CDR3 DNA reads TGTGCCAGCAGCTTATTAGCCTACAATGAGCAGTTCTTC. J is TRBJ2-1 and V is TRBV7-2; D is uncertain. The CDR3 spans 13 residues. Germline values: CDR1 SGHTA, CDR2 FQGNSA. Trimming stripped 2 bases from V and 2 bases from J, with 4 bases between.

This chain joins TRBV7-8 and TRBJ1-1; D ambiguous. Germline V gene sequence: CDR1 SGHVS, CDR2 FQNEAQ. This CDR3 is 14 amino acids long. The V end lost 1 base, the J end lost 1 base, and 7 bases lay between the germline ends. The CDR3 DNA reads as TGTGCCAGCAGCTTAGGTTTCCCGAACACTGAAGCTTTCTTT. Translation: CASSLGFPNTEAFF.

The rearrangement links TRBV2 to TRBJ2-1; the D is unclear. V lost 2 bases to trimming and J lost 5 bases, with 1 base between them. The germline V gene has CDR1 SNHLY and CDR2 FYNNEI. The CDR3 is made up of 11 amino acids. CDR3 sequence: CASSEHNEQFF. CDR3 DNA: TGTGCCAGCAGTGAACACAATGAGCAGTTCTTC.

The chain recombines TRBV28 with TRBJ2-3; tentative D call: TRBD2 (6 bases). The V gene lost 4 bases and the J gene lost 5 bases, with 19 bases spanning the gap. Germline values: CDR1 MDHEN, CDR2 SYDVKM. This CDR3 has 16 residues. CDR3 sequence reads: CASSSRGGMPRDTQYF. The CDR3, as DNA: TGTGCCAGCAGTTCCCGGGGCGGGATGCCACGAGATACGCAGTATTTT.

The chain uses TRBV28 and TRBJ1-4; 7 bases line up with TRBD1. CDR1 is MDHEN and CDR2 is SYDVKM in the germline V gene. V trimming: 5 bases; J trimming: 0 bases; junction bases outside the gene matches: 15. The CDR3 is 19 residues long. This chain's CDR3 is CASSKRQGLARTTNEKLFF. The CDR3 coding sequence is TGTGCCAGCAGTAAAAGACAGGGCCTAGCTCGAACAACTAATGAAAAACTGTTTTTT.

This chain connects TRBV11-3 to TRBJ1-2; 8 bases line up with TRBD1. The ends lost 5 bases at V and 0 bases at J; junction bases unmatched: 8. CDR3 length equals 16 residues. CDR1 is SGHNT and CDR2 is YENEEA in the germline V gene. The CDR3 here is CASSRDGTGPNYGYTF. For the CDR3, the DNA is TGTGCCAGCAGCCGGGACGGGACAGGTCCTAACTATGGCTACACCTTC.

The rearrangement joins TRBV9 to TRBJ2-7, with 10 bases fitting TRBD2. CDR3 length: 15 amino acids. V lost 3 bases to trimming and J lost 6 bases; unmatched junction nucleotides: 9. The germline V gene has CDR1 SGDLS and CDR2 YYNGEE. The CDR3, as DNA: TGTGCCAGCAGCGCCAGCGGGGGGGCGGAATCCGAGCAGTACTTC. Protein sequence: CASSASGGAESEQYF.

This chain joins TRBV2 and TRBJ2-7; 8 nucleotides align to TRBD1. The CDR3 has 15 amino acids. Unmatched junction bases numbered 10, after V lost 5 bases and J lost 4 bases. Germline values: CDR1 SNHLY, CDR2 FYNNEI. The CDR3 reads CASSPRGRRIYEQYF. Written as DNA, the CDR3 is TGTGCCAGCAGTCCCAGGGGGCGGAGGATTTACGAGCAGTACTTC.

The genes are TRBV3-1 (or the pseudogene TRBV3-2) and TRBJ1-2; possible D gene TRBD1, 6 bases. The CDR3 covers 14 residues. The V end was cut by 0 bases, the J end by 4 bases, with 9 bases between. CDR1 and CDR2 from the germline V gene are LGHDT and YNNKEL (reference sequence). The CDR3 sequence is CASSQDQGTYGYTF. DNA of the CDR3: TGTGCCAGCAGCCAAGATCAGGGGACCTATGGCTACACCTTC.

The rearrangement links TRBV18 to TRBJ1-1, with TRBD1 identical over 8 bases. The germline gives CDR1 KGHSH, CDR2 LQKENI. The J segment lost 6 bases and the V segment lost 5 bases, leaving 5 bases of the junction unmatched. This CDR3 has 13 residues. This CDR3 reads CASSVDRASEAFF. For the CDR3, the DNA is TGTGCCAGCTCAGTGGACAGGGCATCTGAAGCTTTCTTT.

The rearrangement links TRBV4-3 to TRBJ2-1; 7 nucleotides match TRBD2. Germline V gene sequence: CDR1 LGHNA, CDR2 YSLEER. Trimming took 1 base from V and 4 from J; bases not matched to a gene: 7. This CDR3 region has 16 residues. The CDR3 coding sequence is TGCGCCAGCAGCCAAGTGGGGGGGGGTCAATACAATGAGCAGTTCTTC. Its protein is CASSQVGGGQYNEQFF.

V usage is TRBV19 and J usage is TRBJ1-4, with a possible D match to TRBD1 (5 bases). Looked up from germline, CDR1 is LNHDA and CDR2 is SQIVND (reference sequence). This CDR3 is 14 amino acids long. Trimming left V 10 bases short and J 3 bases short, with 15 bases between. The CDR3: CATRRAVANEKLFF. CDR3 DNA: TGTGCCACGCGCAGGGCAGTCGCTAATGAAAAACTGTTTTTT.